One and the same sample provided the 18 T cell receptor beta chains below, sequenced in a study of blood T cell repertoires in COVID-19. Profiling relied on immunoSEQ multiplex PCR, and the TCRdb table lists in-frame clones only, not all of them. The repertoire consists of roughly 130,000 clones, with about 90% occurring once and the leading ten covering less than 4.5%. Sequencing was done on a sample of peripheral blood. These receptors were taken from a woman aged 55-69 years with acute or convalescent COVID-19.

V gene TRBV28 combines with J gene TRBJ1-6; perhaps TRBD1 as D (5 bases). Trimming removed 5 bases from V and 5 bases from J, with 13 bases in between. The germline gives CDR1 MDHEN, CDR2 SYDVKM. CDR3 length: 15 amino acids. The CDR3 DNA follows: TGTGCCAGCAGTGCCGCGGGACGCCATAATTCACCCCTCCACTTT. It is translated as CASSAAGRHNSPLHF.

This chain joins TRBV21-1 and TRBJ1-3; TRBD1 is taken as the D call from the table, unchecked against the DNA. TRBV21-1 is a listed pseudogene. The CDR3 loop spans 17 amino acids. The CDR3: CASSGRDRGRRGNTIYF. CDR3 coding DNA: TGTGCCAGCAGCGGGCGGGACAGGGGGCGTAGAGGAAACACCATATATTTT.

The V call is TRBV6-5, the J call TRBJ2-3, with a tentative D call TRBD1 (6 bases). There are 14 residues in the CDR3. Trimming took 5 bases from V and 6 from J, leaving 15 bases between them. CDR1 MNHEY and CDR2 SVGAGI come from the germline V gene. CDR3 bases: TGTGCCAGCAGTAAGGACAGAGTAGTGGATACGCAGTATTTT. Translation gives CASSKDRVVDTQYF.

This chain joins TRBV5-1 and TRBJ1-1, with D possibly TRBD1 on 6 matching bases. This CDR3 is built from 14 residues. Looked up from germline, CDR1 is SGHRS and CDR2 is YFSETQ. V lost 3 bases and J 4 bases, leaving 13 bases between the germline ends. The CDR3, as DNA: TGCGCCAGCAGCTCCATCAGGGGCACCACTGAAGCTTTCTTT. Protein product: CASSSIRGTTEAFF.

This clone was recorded only once. J is TRBJ1-2 and V is TRBV19; 9 bases match TRBD1. Germline trimming cut 6 bases from V and 8 bases from J; bases unmatched to any gene: 10. The CDR3 spans 14 residues. The V gene's germline CDR1 is LNHDA and CDR2 SQIVND (reference sequence). The CDR3 bases are TGTGCCAGTAGCGATACAGGGGGCAGATGGGGCTACACCTTC. This sequence encodes CASSDTGGRWGYTF.

This chain joins TRBV3-1 (or the pseudogene TRBV3-2) and TRBJ1-2; no clear D. The germline V gene encodes CDR1 LGHDT and CDR2 YNNKEL (reference sequence). CDR3 size: 13 residues. With 1 base removed from V and 2 bases from J, the gap between germline ends came to 5 bases. CDR3 protein: CASSQAGNYGYTF. The DNA of the CDR3 is TGTGCCAGCAGCCAAGCGGGGAACTATGGCTACACCTTC.

Only one count was recorded for this clone. The chain recombines TRBV28 with TRBJ2-5; tentative D call: TRBD2 (6 bases). Germline V CDR1 and CDR2: MDHEN, SYDVKM. Trimming took 3 bases from V and 4 from J, leaving 12 bases between them. The CDR3 is 14 residues long. CDR3 coding DNA: TGTGCCAGCAGTTTCCCGGGAGTAGGAGAGACCCAGTACTTC. Translated: CASSFPGVGETQYF.

The V gene is TRBV30, the J gene TRBJ1-1, with D possibly TRBD1 on 6 matching bases. V gave up 6 bases and J gave up 4 bases, with 21 bases separating them. CDR3 length: 15 residues. Looked up from germline, CDR1 is GTSNPN and CDR2 is SVGIG (reference sequence). CDR3 bases: TGTGCCTGTTATCGAACAGGGCAGTTTGTCACTGAAGCTTTCTTT. It is translated as CACYRTGQFVTEAFF.

The chain couples TRBV10-1 to TRBJ2-1; TRBD2 matches at 12 bases. From germline, CDR1 is WNHNN and CDR2 SYGVQD (reference sequence). Trimming took 2 bases from V and 0 from J; bases not matched to a gene: 8. The CDR3 consists of 19 residues. The CDR3 sequence: CASSERTSGIGFSYNEQFF. The DNA of the CDR3 is TGCGCCAGCAGTGAGCGGACTAGCGGGATTGGATTCTCCTACAATGAGCAGTTCTTC.

The rearrangement links TRBV5-1 to TRBJ2-2, with TRBD2 identical over 8 bases. V shed 4 bases and J 10 bases; nucleotides not matched to a gene: 6. This CDR3 is built from 13 residues. The germline V gene has CDR1 SGHRS and CDR2 YFSETQ. CDR3 residues: CASSRGLVAELFF. The CDR3 DNA is TGCGCCAGCAGCCGGGGACTAGTCGCGGAGCTGTTTTTT.

This clone was found a few times. The rearrangement joins TRBV5-1 to TRBJ1-1; D possibly corresponds to TRBD1 (6 bases). With 3 bases removed from V and 3 bases from J, the gap between germline ends came to 18 bases. The germline CDR1 and CDR2 sequences are SGHRS and YFSETQ. This CDR3 spans 16 amino acids. The CDR3 DNA is TGCGCCAGCAGCTCAAATACCAGGCAGGGGTACACTGAAGCTTTCTTT. Encoded protein: CASSSNTRQGYTEAFF.

A few counts support this clone. This rearrangement joins TRBV5-4 to TRBJ2-3, with D maybe TRBD2 (6 bases). The V gene's germline CDR1 is SGHNT and CDR2 YYREEE (reference sequence). The CDR3 has 15 residues. Trimming pared 4 bases from V and 6 bases from J, leaving 18 bases between. For the CDR3, the DNA is TGTGCCAGCAGCCAGGGACTTGGGGTTGGGGATACGCAGTATTTT. This translates into CASSQGLGVGDTQYF.

This sequence joins TRBV10-3 and TRBJ2-7; the D gene is possibly TRBD1 (6 bases). The V end was cut by 5 bases, the J end by 0 bases, with 14 bases between. Germline CDR1 and CDR2: ENHRY and SYGVKD. The CDR3 has 15 amino acids. The CDR3 DNA reads TGTGCCATCAGTCCAGGGGCCCGGAGCTCCTACGAGCAGTACGTC. Residues: CAISPGARSSYEQYV.

This clone was seen just once. The V call is TRBV5-1, the J call TRBJ1-1; D possibly corresponds to TRBD1 (5 bases). Germline assignment: CDR1 SGHRS and CDR2 YFSETQ. The V gene lost 2 bases and the J gene lost 3 bases, with 8 bases spanning the gap. The CDR3 totals 13 residues. CDR3 DNA sequence: TGCGCCAGCAGCTTACAGGTGGACACTGAAGCTTTCTTT. Amino acids: CASSLQVDTEAFF.

This rearrangement joins TRBV19 to TRBJ1-2, with 7 bases fitting TRBD1. CDR1 is LNHDA and CDR2 is SQIVND in the germline V gene (reference sequence). CDR3 length equals 17 residues. Unmatched junction bases numbered 18, after V lost 7 bases and J lost 4 bases. CDR3 region: CASTPGGRDLTLYGYTF. CDR3 coding DNA: TGTGCCAGTACCCCAGGGGGTCGAGATTTGACCCTCTATGGCTACACCTTC.

CDR3 in amino acids: CASSPKGAIGQPQHF. CDR3 DNA: TGTGCCAGCAGCCCTAAGGGGGCAATTGGGCAGCCCCAGCATTTT. The chain uses TRBV3-1 (or the pseudogene TRBV3-2) and TRBJ1-5, with 7 bases aligning to TRBD1. Germline values: CDR1 LGHDT, CDR2 YNNKEL (reference sequence). Unmatched junction bases numbered 10, after V lost 4 bases and J lost 7 bases. The CDR3 spans 15 residues.

The gene calls are TRBV19 and TRBJ1-4; 9 positions match TRBD1. CDR3 length: 13 amino acids. With V trimmed by 7 bases and J by 6 bases, 3 bases remained unmatched. Germline values: CDR1 LNHDA, CDR2 SQIVND (reference sequence). The CDR3 loop is CASNRGRDEKLFF. Written as DNA, the CDR3 is TGTGCCAGTAACAGGGGGCGGGATGAAAAACTGTTTTTT.

The genes are TRBV6-1 and TRBJ2-2, with D possibly TRBD2 on 5 matching bases. CDR1 MNHNS and CDR2 SASEGT come from the germline V gene. Trimming took 3 bases from V and 6 from J, leaving 11 bases between them. The CDR3 spans 14 residues. The CDR3 protein is CASSEISRAGELFF. The CDR3 coding sequence is TGTGCCAGCAGTGAGATCTCGAGGGCCGGGGAGCTGTTTTTT.